This TCR beta chain is from a study of blood T cells in healthy people across ages. Primed by a sample-barcoded 5' primer and a J-beta primer mix, a second PCR proceeded for roughly 6 to 12 cycles. TCRdb reanalysed the 5' RACE reads using MiXCR and keeps one entry per CDR3 protein. The sample has some 710,000 distinct CDR3 sequences, around 45% seen once; the top ten hold about a sixth. Looked up from germline, CDR1 is MNHEY and CDR2 is SVGAGI. V lost 6 bases to trimming and J lost 5 bases; unmatched junction nucleotides: 8. The CDR3 is 14 residues long. The receptor comes from a man at least 80 years old in good health. The sample was blood. This chain connects TRBV6-5 to TRBJ1-2; 8 bases line up with TRBD1. CDR3 amino acids: CASRLGQGAYGYTF. The CDR3 DNA reads as TGTGCCAGCAGACTCGGACAGGGCGCATATGGCTACACCTTC.